This T cell receptor beta chain was identified during a study of CD8 T cells in Susac syndrome. For the study at large: Roughly eight of the sequenced Susac syndrome patients were in remission, and about six had active disease.

Regarding this clonotype: Its antigen is undetermined.

Regarding the study as a whole: Clonal expansion was missing from Susac syndrome CD4+ T cell repertoires.

Random hexamers were used to reverse transcribe the RNA input (roughly 0.5 to 1 ug). It was immunoSEQ multiplex PCR that amplified TCR beta CDR3 across 54 Vbeta and 13 Jbeta. TCRdb itself ran the immunoSEQ multiplex PCR reads through MiXCR, one entry per CDR3 protein. The sample holds roughly 200,000 distinct CDR3 sequences, 91% seen once. The CDR3 extends over 14 amino acids. The J segment lost 2 bases and the V segment lost 6 bases, leaving 5 bases of the junction unmatched. Negative isolation yielded the CD8+ and CD4+ T cells, while FACS enriched the TEMRA cells. The source of this sequence is a human donor with Susac syndrome. V usage is TRBV12-3 or TRBV12-4 and J usage is TRBJ1-1; 8 positions match TRBD1. The sequenced sample was CD4+ T cells from PBMCs. The CDR3 sequence is CASRRTGSNTEAFF. The CDR3 DNA is TGTGCCAGCAGGCGGACAGGGTCAAACACTGAAGCTTTCTTT.